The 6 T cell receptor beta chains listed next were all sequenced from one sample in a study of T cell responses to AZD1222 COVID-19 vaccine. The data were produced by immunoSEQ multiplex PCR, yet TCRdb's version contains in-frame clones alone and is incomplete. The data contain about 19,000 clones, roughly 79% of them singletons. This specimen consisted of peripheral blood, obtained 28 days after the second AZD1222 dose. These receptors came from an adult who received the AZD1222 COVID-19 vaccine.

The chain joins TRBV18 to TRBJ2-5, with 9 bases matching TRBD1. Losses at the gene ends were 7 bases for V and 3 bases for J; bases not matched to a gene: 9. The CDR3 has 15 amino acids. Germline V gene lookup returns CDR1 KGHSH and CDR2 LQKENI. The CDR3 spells CASFTTGGAKETQYF. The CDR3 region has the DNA TGTGCCAGCTTTACCACAGGGGGCGCGAAAGAGACCCAGTACTTC.

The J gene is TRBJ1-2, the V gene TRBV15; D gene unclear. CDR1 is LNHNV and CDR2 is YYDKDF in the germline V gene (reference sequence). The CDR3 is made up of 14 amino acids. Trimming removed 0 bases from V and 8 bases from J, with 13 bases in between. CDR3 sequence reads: CATSRDYSLGGYTF. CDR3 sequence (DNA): TGTGCCACCAGCAGAGATTATAGTTTAGGGGGCTACACCTTC.

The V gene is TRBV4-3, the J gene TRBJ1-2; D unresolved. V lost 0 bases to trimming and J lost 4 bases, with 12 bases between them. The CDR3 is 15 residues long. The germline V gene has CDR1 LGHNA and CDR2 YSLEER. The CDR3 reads CASSQERTVIYGYTF. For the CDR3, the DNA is TGCGCCAGCAGCCAAGAACGTACGGTAATCTATGGCTACACCTTC.

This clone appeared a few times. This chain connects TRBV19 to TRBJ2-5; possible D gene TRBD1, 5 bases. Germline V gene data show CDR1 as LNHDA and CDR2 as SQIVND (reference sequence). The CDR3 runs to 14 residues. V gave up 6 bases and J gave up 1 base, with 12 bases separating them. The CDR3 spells CASSRRQTQETQYF. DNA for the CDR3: TGTGCCAGTAGCAGGAGACAGACCCAAGAGACCCAGTACTTC.

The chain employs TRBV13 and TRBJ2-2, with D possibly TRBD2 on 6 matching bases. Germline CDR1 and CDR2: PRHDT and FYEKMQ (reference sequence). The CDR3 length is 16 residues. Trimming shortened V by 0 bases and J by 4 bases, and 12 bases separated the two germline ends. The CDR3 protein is CASSLGATSPTGELFF. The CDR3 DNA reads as TGTGCCAGCAGCTTAGGGGCCACTAGCCCCACCGGGGAGCTGTTTTTT.

CDR3 amino acids: CASSAEGGTYGYTF. The DNA for the CDR3 is TGTGCCAGCTCGGCGGAGGGGGGAACTTATGGCTACACCTTC. The rearrangement links TRBV18 to TRBJ1-2, with D possibly matching TRBD1 (6 bases). Trimming left V 6 bases short and J 5 bases short, with 16 bases between. The germline V gene has CDR1 KGHSH and CDR2 LQKENI. The CDR3 contains 14 residues.